These 4 T cell receptor beta chains originate from one sample sequenced in a study of blood T cell repertoires in COVID-19. The repertoire was sequenced with immunoSEQ multiplex PCR; TCRdb's copy has only in-frame clones and lacks some. The table lists just under 350,000 clones, over 70% of them singletons. The sequenced sample consisted of peripheral blood. Source of these receptors: a woman between 45 and 60 years old with COVID-19, enrolled during active disease.

The J gene is TRBJ1-2, the V gene TRBV19; D is uncertain. Germline CDR1 and CDR2: LNHDA and SQIVND (reference sequence). V was cut by 1 base and J by 8 bases, with 5 bases left in between. This CDR3 comprises 11 residues. DNA of the CDR3: TGTGCCAGTAGTATAGTGGGCGGCTACACCTTC. This encodes CASSIVGGYTF.

This clone has a single count. The rearrangement joins TRBV7-2 to TRBJ2-2, with D maybe TRBD1 (5 bases). Per germline, CDR1 SGHTA and CDR2 FQGNSA. Deletions cut 2 bases from V and 0 bases from J, with 7 bases between. The CDR3 consists of 15 residues. This CDR3 is CASSLTGTNTGELFF. Written as DNA, the CDR3 is TGTGCCAGCAGCTTAACAGGCACGAACACCGGGGAGCTGTTTTTT. The complete variable domain, with remaining parts taken from reference TRBV7-2 and TRBJ2-2, reads GAGVSQSPSNKVTEKGKDVELRCDPISGHTALYWYRQSLGQGLEFLIYFQGNSAPDKSGLPSDRFSAERTGGSVSTLTIQRTQQEDSAVYLCASSLTGTNTGELFFGEGSRLTVL.

V usage is TRBV5-1 and J usage is TRBJ2-1, with 10 bases identical to TRBD1. With V trimmed by 4 bases and J by 1 base, 11 bases remained unmatched. Germline V gene sequence: CDR1 SGHRS, CDR2 YFSETQ. This CDR3 region has 18 residues. CDR3: CASSKTPGQGFSYNEQFF. CDR3 bases: TGCGCCAGCAGCAAAACCCCGGGACAGGGGTTTTCCTACAATGAGCAGTTCTTC.

This chain uses TRBV4-2 with TRBJ2-1; weak D call: TRBD2 (6 bases). The CDR3 length is 19 residues. V was cut by 3 bases and J by 0 bases, with 21 bases left in between. Germline V CDR1 and CDR2: LGHNA, YNFKEQ. CDR3 in DNA: TGTGCCAGCAGCCAGGTGGGGGGTCCCACTATTAGCTCCTACAATGAGCAGTTCTTC. Protein sequence: CASSQVGGPTISSYNEQFF.